This T cell receptor beta chain was obtained from a study of T-cell reconstitution after alpha-beta-depleted transplantation in children. Whole-study findings and limits: Some patients showed high day-60 TCRbeta diversity, which derived from surviving recipient T cells and thymic progenitors. The origin of alpha-beta T cells about two months after transplant was reportedly several hundred expanded graft clones. Counts and diversity of T cells one year after transplant came mostly from newly produced T cells.

Molecular barcoding with unique molecular identifiers was used for the TCRbeta library. TCRdb called the PCR reads again in MiXCR, with one record for every CDR3 protein. The data show about 1,000,000 distinct CDR3 sequences, around 30% seen once. This clonotype was counted a few times. Its matching antigen is unknown. V lost 2 bases and J 3 bases, leaving 14 bases between the germline ends. Germline CDR1 is SGHTA and CDR2 is FQGNSA. The CDR3 consists of 16 residues. This sequence joins TRBV7-2 and TRBJ1-3; no definite D call. The specimen was PBMCs, mostly from graft donor cells, collected 360 days after TCRalphabeta/CD19-depleted stem cell transplant. This TCR was recovered from a boy younger than two who had a stem cell transplant for SCID, so the T cells may come from the graft donor. CDR3 nucleotides: TGTGCCAGCAGCTTATCGCGGCAGCAGCGTGGAAACACCATATATTTT. This encodes CASSLSRQQRGNTIYF.